Below, one T cell receptor (beta chain) is given with its context. This CDR3 has 15 residues. Germline CDR1 and CDR2: SGHNT and YYREEE (reference sequence). Trimming took off 4 bases at V and 4 bases at J, with 17 bases between the two ends. TCRdb's copy holds only in-frame clones and misses some; the assay was immunoSEQ multiplex PCR. The sample includes fewer than 900,000 clones, roughly 90% seen only once; the top ten take nearly 1.5%. This sample was included in a study of Ad26.COV2.S vaccination and SARS-CoV-2 variants. Across the study: Once or twice, 56 days apart, Ad26.COV2.S was delivered intramuscularly.

Treatment described: roughly 20 received Ad26.COV2.S at low or high dose, single or two shots; roughly five received placebo; per-sample allocation not given. Samples analyzed were those drawn on day 63 after the first vaccine or placebo injection. This sample comprised peripheral blood, obtained in a trial of Ad26.COV2.S vaccine versus placebo. The V call is TRBV5-4, the J call TRBJ1-2; D ambiguous. This clonotype was obtained from a person between 18 and 60 years old who received the Ad26.COV2.S COVID-19 vaccine or a placebo. The chain's CDR3 is CASSTPSTISYGYTF. CDR3 bases: TGTGCCAGCAGCACCCCATCTACCATCTCCTATGGCTACACCTTC.